The entry that follows covers one T cell receptor (beta chain) sequence. The source of the sample is a study of control samples from healthy donors and cancer patients. The CDR3 has 16 amino acids. Germline V gene lookup returns CDR1 SGHRS and CDR2 YFSETQ. V gave up 0 bases and J gave up 4 bases; unmatched junction bases: 8. TCRdb's copy holds only in-frame clones and misses some; the assay was immunoSEQ multiplex PCR. The table records about 59,000 clones, 92% of them present only once. V and J are TRBV5-1 and TRBJ2-7; 9 nucleotides align to TRBD1. The sequenced sample was PBMCs. This receptor was taken from a middle-aged man with colorectal cancer. The CDR3 sequence: CASSLAGTGHLYEQYF. CDR3 nucleotide sequence: TGCGCCAGCAGCTTGGCGGGGACAGGGCACCTGTACGAGCAGTACTTC.